The entry that follows covers one TCR beta chain sequence. The antigen is unknown. The same CDR3 arises from other DNA sequences in this sample as well. Germline loops: CDR1 SSHAT, CDR2 FNYEAQ (reference sequence). This CDR3 spans 13 amino acids. V was cut by 0 bases and J by 0 bases, with 1 base left in between. The entry originates in a study of beta chain features in type 1 diabetes. General study results and limits: Shorter TCRB CDR3s, moderately but significantly so, were found in Type 1 diabetes patients in all four CD4+ subsets. Insertions were fewer and deletions more numerous at VDJ junctions in type 1 diabetes patients. In comparison with healthy donors, patients had naive, central memory and Treg TCRB repertoires that appeared more similar.

Sorting that relied on CD45RO/CCR7/CD25/CD127/CD95/CD27 yielded CD4+ naive, central memory, regulatory and stem cell-like memory cells. cDNA synthesis used the whole RNA isolate, giving expressed TCRB sequences. Repertoires were generated with immunoSEQ multiplex PCR, while TCRdb's copy carries only in-frame clones and drops some. Here the sample spans approximately 600,000 clones, around 12% being singletons. Sample: naive CD4+ T cells from blood. V usage is TRBV7-7 and J usage is TRBJ2-3; no reliable D call. The receptor's source is a man aged 25-40 years with type 1 diabetes. The CDR3: CASSLASTDTQYF. DNA of the CDR3: TGTGCCAGCAGCTTAGCTAGCACAGATACGCAGTATTTT.